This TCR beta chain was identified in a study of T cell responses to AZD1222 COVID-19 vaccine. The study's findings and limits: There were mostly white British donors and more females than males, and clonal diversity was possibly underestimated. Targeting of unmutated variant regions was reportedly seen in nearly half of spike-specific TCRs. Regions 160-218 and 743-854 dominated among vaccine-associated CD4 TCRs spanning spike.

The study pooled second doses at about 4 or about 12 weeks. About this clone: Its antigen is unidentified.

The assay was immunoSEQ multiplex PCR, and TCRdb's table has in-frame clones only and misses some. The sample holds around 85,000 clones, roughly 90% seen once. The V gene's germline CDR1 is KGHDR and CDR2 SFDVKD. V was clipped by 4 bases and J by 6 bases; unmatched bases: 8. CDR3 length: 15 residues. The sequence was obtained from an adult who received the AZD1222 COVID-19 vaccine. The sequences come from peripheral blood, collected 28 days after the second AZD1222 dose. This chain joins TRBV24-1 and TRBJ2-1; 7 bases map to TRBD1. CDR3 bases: TGTGCCACCAGTGACTCCCCCCGGGACAGCAATGAGCAGTTCTTC. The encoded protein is CATSDSPRDSNEQFF.